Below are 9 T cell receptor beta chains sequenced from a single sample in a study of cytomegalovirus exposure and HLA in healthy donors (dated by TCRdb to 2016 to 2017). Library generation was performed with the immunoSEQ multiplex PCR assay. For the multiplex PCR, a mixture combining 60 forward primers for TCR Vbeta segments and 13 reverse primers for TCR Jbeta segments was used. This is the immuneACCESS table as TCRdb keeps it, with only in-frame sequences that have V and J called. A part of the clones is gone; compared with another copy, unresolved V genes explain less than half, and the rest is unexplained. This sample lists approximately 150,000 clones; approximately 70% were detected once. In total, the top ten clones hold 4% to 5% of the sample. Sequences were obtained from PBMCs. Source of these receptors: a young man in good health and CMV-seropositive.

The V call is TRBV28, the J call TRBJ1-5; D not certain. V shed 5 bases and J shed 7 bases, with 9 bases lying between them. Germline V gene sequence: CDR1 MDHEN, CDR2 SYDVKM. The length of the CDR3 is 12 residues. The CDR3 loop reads CASSRPFQPQHF. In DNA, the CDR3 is TGTGCCAGCAGTCGTCCTTTCCAGCCCCAGCATTTT.

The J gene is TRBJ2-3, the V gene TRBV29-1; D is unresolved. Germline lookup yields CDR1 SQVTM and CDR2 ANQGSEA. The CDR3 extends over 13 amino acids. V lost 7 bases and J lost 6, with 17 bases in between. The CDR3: CSGLWASADTQYF. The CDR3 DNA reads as TGCAGCGGCCTTTGGGCGTCTGCGGATACGCAGTATTTT.

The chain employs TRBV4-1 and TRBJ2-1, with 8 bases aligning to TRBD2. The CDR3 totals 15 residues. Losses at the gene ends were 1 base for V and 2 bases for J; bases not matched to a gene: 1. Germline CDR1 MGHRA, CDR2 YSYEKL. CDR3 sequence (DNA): TGCGCCAGCAGCCAAGCAGCGGGAGCCTACAATGAGCAGTTCTTC. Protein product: CASSQAAGAYNEQFF.

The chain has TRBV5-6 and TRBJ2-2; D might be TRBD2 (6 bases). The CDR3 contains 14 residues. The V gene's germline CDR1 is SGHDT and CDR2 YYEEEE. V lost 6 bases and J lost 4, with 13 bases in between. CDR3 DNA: TGTGCCAGCACCCCGAGGGAGGCCACCGGGGAGCTGTTTTTT. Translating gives CASTPREATGELFF.

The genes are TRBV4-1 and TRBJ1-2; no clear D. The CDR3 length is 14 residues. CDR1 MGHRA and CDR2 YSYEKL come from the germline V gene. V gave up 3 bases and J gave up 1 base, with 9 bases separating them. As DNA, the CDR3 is TGCGCCAGCAGCCAGACGGAGGGTAACTATGGCTACACCTTC. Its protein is CASSQTEGNYGYTF.

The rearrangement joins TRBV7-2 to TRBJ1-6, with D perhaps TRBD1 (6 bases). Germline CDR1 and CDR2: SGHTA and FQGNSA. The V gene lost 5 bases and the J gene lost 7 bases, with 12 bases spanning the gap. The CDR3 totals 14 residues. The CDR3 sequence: CASSQGTSNSPLHF. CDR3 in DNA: TGTGCCAGCAGCCAAGGGACAAGCAATTCACCCCTCCACTTT.

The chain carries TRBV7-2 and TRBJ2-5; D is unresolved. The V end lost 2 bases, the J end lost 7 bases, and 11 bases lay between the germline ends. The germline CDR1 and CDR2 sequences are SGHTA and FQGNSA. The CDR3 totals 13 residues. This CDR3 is CASSLSGSATQYF. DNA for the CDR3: TGTGCCAGCAGCTTATCAGGCTCGGCGACCCAGTACTTC.

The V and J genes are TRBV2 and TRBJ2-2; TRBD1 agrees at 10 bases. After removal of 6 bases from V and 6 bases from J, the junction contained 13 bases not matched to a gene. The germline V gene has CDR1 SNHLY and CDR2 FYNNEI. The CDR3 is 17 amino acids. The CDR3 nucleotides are TGTGCCAGCAGCCCCGGGACAGGGGTAAACGTAGCCGGGGAGCTGTTTTTT. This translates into CASSPGTGVNVAGELFF. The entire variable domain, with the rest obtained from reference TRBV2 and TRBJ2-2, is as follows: EPEVTQTPSHQVTQMGQEVILRCVPISNHLYFYWYRQILGQKVEFLVSFYNNEISEKSEIFDDQFSVERPDGSNFTLKIRSTKLEDSAMYFCASSPGTGVNVAGELFFGEGSRLTVL.

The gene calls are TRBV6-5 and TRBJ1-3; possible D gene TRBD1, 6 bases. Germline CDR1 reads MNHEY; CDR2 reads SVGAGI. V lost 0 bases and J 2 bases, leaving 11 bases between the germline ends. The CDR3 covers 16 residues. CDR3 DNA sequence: TGTGCCAGCAGTTACTCGAAATCAGGGGCTGGAAACACCATATATTTT. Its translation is CASSYSKSGAGNTIYF.